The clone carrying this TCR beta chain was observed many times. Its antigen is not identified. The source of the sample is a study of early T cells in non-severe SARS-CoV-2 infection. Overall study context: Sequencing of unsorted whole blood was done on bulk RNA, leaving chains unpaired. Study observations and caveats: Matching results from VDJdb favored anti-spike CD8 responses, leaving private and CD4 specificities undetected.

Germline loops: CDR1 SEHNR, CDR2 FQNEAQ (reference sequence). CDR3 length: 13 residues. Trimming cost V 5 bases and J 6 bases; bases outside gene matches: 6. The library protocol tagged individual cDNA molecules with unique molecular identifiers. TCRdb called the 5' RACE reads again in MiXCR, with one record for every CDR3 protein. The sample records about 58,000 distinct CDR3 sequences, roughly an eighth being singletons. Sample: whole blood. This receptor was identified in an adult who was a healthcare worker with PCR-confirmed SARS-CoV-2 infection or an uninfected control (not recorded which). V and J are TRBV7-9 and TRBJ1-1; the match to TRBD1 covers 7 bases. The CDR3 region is CASSHDRAAEAFF. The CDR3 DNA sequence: TGTGCCAGCAGCCACGACAGGGCGGCTGAAGCTTTCTTT. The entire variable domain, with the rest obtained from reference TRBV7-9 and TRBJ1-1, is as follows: DTGVSQNPRHKITKRGQNVTFRCDPISEHNRLYWYRQTLGQGPEFLTYFQNEAQLEKSRLLSDRFSAERPKGSFSTLEIQRTEQGDSAMYLCASSHDRAAEAFFGQGTRLTVV.